This TCR beta chain came from a study of cytomegalovirus exposure and HLA in healthy donors (dated by TCRdb to the late 2010s). Some background on the complete study: An earlier analysis of some 620 of the donors reported around 280 Gb of sequence data and 95 million to 120 million unique TCR beta sequences obtained from about 170 million T cells. Around 320 gigabases of sequencing data and around 87 million unique TCR sequences were included in an early release covering about 700 HLA-typed donors. The genetic ancestry cluster associated with self-reported Caucasian donors included about four fifths of the roughly 400 genotyped donors. The study was designed to test whether signatures of past pathogen exposure could be identified by cataloging public T cell receptors. The study used immunosequencing to profile the T cell repertoires of more than 650 subjects and linked those repertoires to cytomegalovirus serostatus. In addition to the first cohort of about 650 subjects, a separate validation cohort of some 120 different subjects was used. To predict cytomegalovirus infection status, the study brought together high-throughput TCR immunosequencing, statistical association of individual TCRs with disease status, and machine learning. To study patterns of TCR occurrence, a later analysis re-analyzed previously published TCR beta repertoires from around 700 donors and added high-resolution HLA genotyping. In the later analysis, no new phenotypic data were used to find candidate immune exposures; instead, reliance was placed on TCR beta sequences and their occurrence across donors. An earlier analysis of more than 450 of the donors used high-throughput TCR beta sequencing to judge whether each TCR beta V gene segment behaved as functional or pseudogenic. Donor age, sex, ethnicity and CMV serostatus were collected together with the repertoire data. A later genetic analysis took genome-wide SNP genotypes for 398 of the 666 donors and used that subset as a discovery cohort. All discovery cohort repertoires had been generated using a single sequencing platform. Both class I and class II loci were covered by HLA typing, at four-digit resolution. Typing coverage varied by locus: roughly 620-630 donors for A, B, C, DRB1 and DQB1; more than 500 for DQA1; over 600 for DPA1; roughly 470 for DPB1. Because of strong linkage in the cohort, five DR-DQ haplotypes were treated as single units for association and clustering. Among several hundred genotyped donors of the cohort, an average of approximately 200,000 unique TCR beta nucleotide sequences was sequenced per donor, of which about 18% were non-productive. Summary of the overall study and its limitations: When HLA alleles, especially DR and DQ, strongly co-occurred, TCR associations were difficult to assign to individual alleles. According to the authors, the approach could potentially be generalized to other disease states and immunological phenotypes. In vitro tests confirmed that a few of the cytomegalovirus-associated TCR beta chains recognize cytomegalovirus antigens. A later genetic analysis reported fewer N-insertions in productive TCRs among donors in an Asian-associated ancestry cluster than the approximately 670-donor mean. The classifier was reported to diagnose cytomegalovirus status with high specificity and sensitivity in both the original and validation cohorts. Because the 87-base-pair reads could not distinguish some IMGT-functional V segments, including TRBV6-2 and TRBV6-3, those segments were excluded. Because some donors lacked HLA typing at each locus, the association tests relied only on the typed subset. Most TCR sequences were seen in very few donors, while some public TCRs were found in many individuals. Roughly uniform sequencing depth across donors was assumed in presence/absence analyses, although this assumption may not hold. The earlier analysis of about 600 of the donors excluded seventeen rarely observed V segments, including chromosome 9 orphons, because counts were too low. A later analysis associated 17,000 or so TCR beta sequences with specific HLA alleles at a false discovery rate of 0.05. The study gave a list of about 150 TCR beta chains associated with cytomegalovirus. This cohort had only TCR beta chains sequenced, and the lack of alpha or paired-chain data limited which features could be detected. A later genetic analysis associated a missense DCLRE1C variant with V-gene and J-gene trimming of TCR beta chains, and an independent cohort replicated the association. In a later analysis, several top co-occurrence clusters were reported to appear linked to parvovirus B19, influenza, CMV and Epstein-Barr virus. A further reported finding was that TCR beta sequences accurately predicted the HLA-A and HLA-B alleles for most subjects in the first cohort. A cluster of highly shared sequence variants was judged likely to represent a technical artifact of the sequencing pipeline. In a later analysis, HLA-associated TCR beta chains were found to be more clonally expanded and to have lower generation probabilities than equally common non-associated chains. In a later analysis, the rate of TCR association differed among HLA loci, with DRB1 alleles having the most associated TCRs and HLA-C alleles having the fewest. Linkage disequilibrium might explain the correlated functional status among segregating V segments, but an unknown experimental factor could not be ruled out. CMV serostatus was the only immune exposure information available for the cohort. In an earlier analysis of under 600 of the donors, most TCR beta V segments were observed in productive rearrangements about 90% or about 30% of the time, broadly matching IMGT annotations. A later analysis found that most CMV-associated TCR beta chains appeared HLA-restricted, with HLA associations seemingly driven largely by CMV exposure.

From a lookup of the germline V gene, CDR1 and CDR2 are SGHTA and FQGNSA. From the cysteine up to the phenylalanine, the CDR3 has a length of 17 residues. Solely the CDR3 DNA is kept, with 51 bases framed from the first base. Trimming removed 2 bases from V and 0 bases from J; the gene matches leave 8 bases unexplained. The library was made by the immunoSEQ multiplex PCR assay. A mixture of 60 forward primers for TCR Vbeta segments and 13 reverse primers for TCR Jbeta segments was used in the multiplex PCR. Amplification of the CDR3 region of rearranged TCR beta genes was performed with a multiplex PCR assay on genomic DNA. On the Illumina HiSeq System, the amplified TCR beta libraries were sequenced as 87-base-pair reads. Per the source publication's procedure: A later analysis counted about 80 million unique TCR beta chains across the 500 to 850 repertoires, and around 9.9 million of these chains were shared by at least two donors. Raw reads were error-corrected and collapsed into unique sequences by a nearest-neighbor algorithm in which closely related sequences were merged to remove PCR and sequencing errors. CDR3 sequences were aligned to IMGT reference sequences to assign V, D and J gene segments. Each retained sequence needed at least a six-nucleotide match to both a V gene segment and a J gene segment. Rearrangements were called productive when the CDR3 lacked stop codons and stayed in frame with V and J; all others were non-productive. Following IMGT convention, CDR3 was defined as the stretch from the second conserved V-encoded cysteine up to the conserved J-encoded phenylalanine. The earlier analysis of about 640 of the donors excluded any sequence lacking an unambiguous match to a single V gene segment. An earlier analysis of several hundred of the donors classified V segments as functional when productive rearrangements were above 56.7% and as segregating when the standard deviation between donors was above 5%. To diagnose cytomegalovirus status from the catalog of TCR beta chain sequences, a statistical classification framework was built. In a later analysis, TCR nucleotide sequences were compared against IMGT/GENE-DB human TR gene sequences so that V and J genes could be assigned. Using the TCRdist pipeline, a later analysis assigned CDR3 sequences along with most-parsimonious VDJ recombination scenarios. A later analysis defined each TCR beta chain by its CDR3 amino acid sequence plus V-gene family, and excluded reads lacking a unique V-gene family. To address suspected cross-contamination and a sequencing artifact, a later analysis removed a few hundred highly shared, low-generation-probability nucleotide sequences. For each public chain, a later analysis derived a clonal expansion index from normalized ranks of inferred template counts within each repertoire. In a later analysis, generation probabilities were computed using a VDJ recombination model fitted to out-of-frame rearrangements, and the results were checked against IGoR. A later analysis scored TCR-TCR, TCR-HLA and TCR-CMV co-occurrence with hypergeometric tests, applying a repertoire-size bias correction to TCR pairs. In a later analysis, false discovery rates were estimated by permuting HLA or CMV assignments 20 times. A later analysis grouped co-occurring TCRs with DBSCAN, adding TCRdist sequence similarity when clustering within HLA-allele-positive subsets. For co-occurrence clustering, repertoires with fewer than 30,000 or more than 120,000 public chains were excluded, along with five or six repertoires with anomalous nucleotide sharing. The table comes from immuneACCESS by way of TCRdb, which keeps in-frame sequences with V and J called. Part of the clones is missing from these tables; in studies checked, under half for an unresolved V gene and the rest for unknown reasons. V and J calls and clone size follow that table, whereas D and trimming were derived from the DNA. The sample contains approximately 130,000 clones, more than 60% of them found a single time. The ten largest clones take up roughly 10% of the sample.

As for this clone: Its antigen is currently not known. Within one base of it there is no much larger clone, and no base qualities were kept.

The cohort was made up of 500 to 850 healthy bone marrow donors. At the time of sampling, every cohort member was nominally healthy, though immune exposures that went unrecorded were likely present. The donor was CMV seropositive and belonged to the group of 250 to 300 seropositive cohort members. Every donor gave a peripheral blood sample, and the peripheral blood mononuclear cells from that sample were used for TCR beta sequencing. The Qiagen DNeasy Blood Extraction Kit was used to extract genomic DNA from the blood cell samples. The sequence derives from a woman in her 50s in good health and CMV-seropositive. This chain joins TRBV7-2 to TRBJ2-3; TRBD1 matches 7 bases in the middle. The sequenced material came from PBMCs. The CDR3 has the sequence CASSLLMGQSSTDTQYF. The base sequence is TGTGCCAGCAGCTTACTAATGGGACAGAGTAGCACAGATACGCAGTATTTT.